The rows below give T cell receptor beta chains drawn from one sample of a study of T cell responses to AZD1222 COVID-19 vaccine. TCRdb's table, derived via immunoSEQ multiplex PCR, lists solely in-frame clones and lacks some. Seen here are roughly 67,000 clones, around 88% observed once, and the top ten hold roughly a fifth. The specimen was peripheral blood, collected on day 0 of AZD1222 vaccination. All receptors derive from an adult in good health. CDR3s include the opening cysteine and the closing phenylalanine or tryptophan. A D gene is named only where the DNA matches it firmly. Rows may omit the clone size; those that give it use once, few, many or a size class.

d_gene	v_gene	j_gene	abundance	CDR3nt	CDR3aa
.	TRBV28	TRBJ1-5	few	TGTGCCAGCAGTTTGGGTCAGCCCCAGCATTTT	CASSLGQPQHF
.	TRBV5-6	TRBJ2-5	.	TGTGCCAGCAGCTTGGCTTCTAAAGAGACCCAGTACTTC	CASSLASKETQYF
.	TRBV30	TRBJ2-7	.	TGTGCCTGGAGTCGTACGGGGTGGGGGGCAAGCTACGAGCAGTACTTC	CAWSRTGWGASYEQYF
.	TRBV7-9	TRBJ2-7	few	TGTGCCAGCAGTTCTGCACGGGACACAAAATACGAGCAGTACTTC	CASSSARDTKYEQYF
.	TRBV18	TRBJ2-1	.	TGTGCCAGCTCACCACCGAAGGCAGATTACAATGAGCAGTTCTTC	CASSPPKADYNEQFF
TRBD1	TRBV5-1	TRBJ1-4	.	TGCGCCAGCAGCCGGGACAGTATAAGTGTGGCTAATGAAAAACTGTTTTTT	CASSRDSISVANEKLFF
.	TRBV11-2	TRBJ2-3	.	TGTGCCAGCAGCTCGAATCGTGGTCCTGGCACGCAGTATTTT	CASSSNRGPGTQYF
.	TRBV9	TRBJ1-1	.	TGTGCCAGCAGCACTAGGGTTCGCGATGAAGCTTTCTTT	CASSTRVRDEAFF
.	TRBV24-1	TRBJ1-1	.	TGTGCCACCAGTGATGTGGGTAACACTGAAGCTTTCTTT	CATSDVGNTEAFF
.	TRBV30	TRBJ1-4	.	TGTGCCTGGAGTGTACAGGAGAAACTGTTTTTT	CAWSVQEKLFF
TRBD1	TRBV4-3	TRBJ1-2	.	TGCGCCAGCAGCCAAGATATGGATGCAGGGGGCTACTATGGCTACACCTTC	CASSQDMDAGGYYGYTF
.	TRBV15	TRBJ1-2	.	TGTGCCACCAGCAGAGTCGGCGGGGCGGACTATGGCTACACCTTC	CATSRVGGADYGYTF
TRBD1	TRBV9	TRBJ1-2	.	TGTGCCAGCAGCGTAGGAACAGGGGTCCCCACTTACTATGGCTACACCTTC	CASSVGTGVPTYYGYTF
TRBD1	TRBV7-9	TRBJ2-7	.	TGTGCCAGCAGGTCAGGGGGCACTTCCTACGAGCAGTACTTC	CASRSGGTSYEQYF
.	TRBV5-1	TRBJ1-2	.	TGCGCCAGCAGCTTGAACGTCGCTGTGTCCGATGGCTACACCTTC	CASSLNVAVSDGYTF
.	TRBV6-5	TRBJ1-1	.	TGTGCCACGTACCCGGTCGGGGCGAGCACTGAAGCTTTCTTT	CATYPVGASTEAFF
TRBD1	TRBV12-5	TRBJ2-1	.	TGTGCTAGTGGTCTCTGGACAGGAGAATACAATGAGCAGTTCTTC	CASGLWTGEYNEQFF
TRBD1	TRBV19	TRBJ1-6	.	TGTGCCAGTAGTATAGAGCCAGGGGGCTGGTCACCCCTCCACTTT	CASSIEPGGWSPLHF
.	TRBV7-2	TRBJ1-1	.	TGTGCCAGCAGCCCAGCAACAGGGACGAACACTGAAGCTTTCTTT	CASSPATGTNTEAFF
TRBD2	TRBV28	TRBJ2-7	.	TGTGCCGGACAAGGGACTAGCGGGAGTAAACCCTACGAGCAGTACTTC	CAGQGTSGSKPYEQYF
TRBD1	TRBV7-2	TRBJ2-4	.	TGTGCCAGCAGCTTAGGGTTTCAGGGGGCATACATTCAGTACTTC	CASSLGFQGAYIQYF
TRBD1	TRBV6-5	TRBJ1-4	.	TGTGCCAGCAGTTTTGGAGGGGGCCGTAATGAAAAACTGTTTTTT	CASSFGGGRNEKLFF
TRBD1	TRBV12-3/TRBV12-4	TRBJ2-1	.	TGTGCCAGCCACCGGGACAGGGACAATGAGCAGTTCTTC	CASHRDRDNEQFF
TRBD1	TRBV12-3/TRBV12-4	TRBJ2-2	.	TGTGCCAGCAGTGAGGGGGCTCCCGGGGAGCTGTTTTTT	CASSEGAPGELFF
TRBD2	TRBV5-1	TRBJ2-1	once	TGCGCCAGCAGCTTGTCGTCGGGAGGGCCAAATGAGCAGTTCTTC	CASSLSSGGPNEQFF
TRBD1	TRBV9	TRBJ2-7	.	TGTGCCAGCAGCGTAGGGGGACAGGAGGACGAGCAGTACTTC	CASSVGGQEDEQYF
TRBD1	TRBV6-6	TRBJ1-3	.	TGTGCCAGCAGTTACAGACAGGGTGGAAACACCATATATTTT	CASSYRQGGNTIYF
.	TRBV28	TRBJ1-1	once	TGTGCCAGCAGTTTAAGCAGGGACCCCTCTGAAGCTTTCTTT	CASSLSRDPSEAFF
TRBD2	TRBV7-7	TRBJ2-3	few	TGTGCCAGCAGCTTAGGTCTAGCGGGGAGCACAGATACGCAGTATTTT	CASSLGLAGSTDTQYF
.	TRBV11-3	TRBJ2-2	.	TGTGCCAGCAGCTTAGTCAGGAAGGGGGAGCTGTTTTTT	CASSLVRKGELFF
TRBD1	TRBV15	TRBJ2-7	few	TGTGCCACCAGCATGAGACCAACAGGGGAGTTTTACGAGCAGTACTTC	CATSMRPTGEFYEQYF
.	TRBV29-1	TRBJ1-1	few	TGCAGCGTGCAAGGGGGATTCACTGAAGCTTTCTTT	CSVQGGFTEAFF